The rows below give T cell receptor beta chains drawn from one sample of a study of human T cells and chemical hapten exposure. Using its own MiXCR run on the RACE reads, TCRdb lists one record per CDR3 protein. The sample holds approximately 90,000 distinct CDR3 sequences, 10% seen once. Here the sequenced sample was whole blood, taken in connection with sensitization to the hapten diphenylcyclopropenone (DPC). Receptors originate from a man between 40 and 49 years old with alopecia areata. Some clones in this sample may be carry-over from other donors' samples. Each CDR3 is given with its conserved first and last residue. D genes are given only for firm matches. Clone size is given for some rows only: seen once, a few or many times, or a class if the clone is expanded.

D gene,J gene,clone size,V gene,CDR3 DNA,CDR3 protein
NA,TRBJ2-2,few,TRBV27,TGTGCCAGCAGTTTAGAGGTGCGGGGAGTTACCACCGGGGAGCTGTTTTTT,CASSLEVRGVTTGELFF
TRBD2,TRBJ2-3,NA,TRBV20-1,TGCAGTGCGATCGGGGCTAGCGGTACAGATACGCAGTATTTT,CSAIGASGTDTQYF
NA,TRBJ1-1,few,TRBV20-1,TGCAGTGCTGTGGACAGTCTAACTGAAGCTTTCTTT,CSAVDSLTEAFF
TRBD1,TRBJ2-1,few,TRBV29-1,TGCAGCGTAGGGTCCGGACAGGGATACAATGAGCAGTTCTTC,CSVGSGQGYNEQFF
TRBD2,TRBJ2-5,few,TRBV29-1,TGCAGCGTTGTAGGACTAGCGGGAGAGACCCAGTACTTC,CSVVGLAGETQYF
NA,TRBJ2-3,few,TRBV14,TGTGCCAGCAGCCAATCAGGTTATGAGACAGATACGCAGTATTTT,CASSQSGYETDTQYF
TRBD1,TRBJ2-7,NA,TRBV6-1,TGTGCCAGCAGTGATCCGACAGGGGGCCAAAACTACGAGCAGTACTTC,CASSDPTGGQNYEQYF
NA,TRBJ1-1,many,TRBV6-6,TGTGCCAGCAGCCCTCCTGGGAACACTGAAGCTTTCTTT,CASSPPGNTEAFF
NA,TRBJ2-3,NA,TRBV29-1,TGCAGCGTTGAAGTAGGCGGAGTGGATACGCAGTATTTT,CSVEVGGVDTQYF
NA,TRBJ1-4,many,TRBV20-1,TGCAGTGCTAGTAATGGGCAGAGAAATGAAAAACTGTTTTTT,CSASNGQRNEKLFF
TRBD2,TRBJ2-5,NA,TRBV7-9,TGTGCCAGCAGCTCCTTAGCGGGAGGGGGCCCGGAGACCCAGTACTTC,CASSSLAGGGPETQYF